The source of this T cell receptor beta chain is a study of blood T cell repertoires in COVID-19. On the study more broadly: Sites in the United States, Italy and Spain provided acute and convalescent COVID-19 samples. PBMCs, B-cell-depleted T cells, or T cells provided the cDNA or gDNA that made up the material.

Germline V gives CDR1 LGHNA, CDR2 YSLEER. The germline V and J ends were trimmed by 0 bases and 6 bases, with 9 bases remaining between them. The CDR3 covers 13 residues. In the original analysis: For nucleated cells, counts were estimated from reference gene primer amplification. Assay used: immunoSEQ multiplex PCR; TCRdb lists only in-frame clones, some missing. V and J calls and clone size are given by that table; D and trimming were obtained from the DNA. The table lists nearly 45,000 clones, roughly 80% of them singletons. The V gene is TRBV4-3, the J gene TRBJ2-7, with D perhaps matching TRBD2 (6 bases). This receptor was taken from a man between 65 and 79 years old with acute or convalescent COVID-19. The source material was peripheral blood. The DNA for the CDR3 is TGCGCCAGCAGCCAAGATACCGGGAGCGAGCAGTACTTC. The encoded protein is CASSQDTGSEQYF.